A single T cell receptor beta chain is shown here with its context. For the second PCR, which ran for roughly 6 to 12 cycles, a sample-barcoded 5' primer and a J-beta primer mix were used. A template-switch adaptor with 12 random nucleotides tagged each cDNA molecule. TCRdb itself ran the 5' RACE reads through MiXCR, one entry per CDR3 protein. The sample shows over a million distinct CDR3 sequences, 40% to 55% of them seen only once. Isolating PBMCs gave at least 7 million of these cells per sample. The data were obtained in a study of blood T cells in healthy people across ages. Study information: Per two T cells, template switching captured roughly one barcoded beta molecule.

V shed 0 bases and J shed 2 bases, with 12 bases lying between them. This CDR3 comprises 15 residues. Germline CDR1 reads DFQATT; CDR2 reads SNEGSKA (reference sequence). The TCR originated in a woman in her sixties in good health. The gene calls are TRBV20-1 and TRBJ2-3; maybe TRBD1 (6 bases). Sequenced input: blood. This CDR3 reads CSARDLQGLTDTQYF. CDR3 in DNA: TGCAGTGCTAGAGATCTTCAGGGGCTCACAGATACGCAGTATTTT.